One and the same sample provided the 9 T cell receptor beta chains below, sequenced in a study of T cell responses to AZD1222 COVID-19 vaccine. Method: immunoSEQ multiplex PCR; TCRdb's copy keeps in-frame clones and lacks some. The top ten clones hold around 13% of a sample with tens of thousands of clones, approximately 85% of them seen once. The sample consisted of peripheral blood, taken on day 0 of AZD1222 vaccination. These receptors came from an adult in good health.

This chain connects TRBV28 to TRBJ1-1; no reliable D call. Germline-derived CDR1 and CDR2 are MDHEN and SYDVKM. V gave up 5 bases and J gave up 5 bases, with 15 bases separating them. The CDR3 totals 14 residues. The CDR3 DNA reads TGTGCCAGCAGTCTGGACCGAAAAGGGACTGAAGCTTTCTTT. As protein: CASSLDRKGTEAFF.

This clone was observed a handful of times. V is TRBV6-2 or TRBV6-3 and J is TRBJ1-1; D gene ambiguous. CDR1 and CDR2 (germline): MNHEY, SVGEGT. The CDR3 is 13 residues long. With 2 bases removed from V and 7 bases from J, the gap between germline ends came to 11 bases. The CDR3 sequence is CASSYGWAVEAFF. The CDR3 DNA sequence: TGTGCCAGCAGTTACGGGTGGGCCGTTGAAGCTTTCTTT.

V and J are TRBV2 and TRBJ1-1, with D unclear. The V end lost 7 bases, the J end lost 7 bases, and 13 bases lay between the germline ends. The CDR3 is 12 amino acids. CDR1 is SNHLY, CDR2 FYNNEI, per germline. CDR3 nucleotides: TGTGCCAGCACCCCCCGGTCGGGTGAAGCTTTCTTT. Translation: CASTPRSGEAFF.

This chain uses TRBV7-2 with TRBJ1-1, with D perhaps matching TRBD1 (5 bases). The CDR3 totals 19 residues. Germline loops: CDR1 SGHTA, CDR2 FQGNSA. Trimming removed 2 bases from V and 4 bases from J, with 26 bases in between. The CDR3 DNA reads TGTGCCAGCAGCTTAAGTCTTGGTATAAGGGCTGGGGGGAGCACTGAAGCTTTCTTT. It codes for CASSLSLGIRAGGSTEAFF.

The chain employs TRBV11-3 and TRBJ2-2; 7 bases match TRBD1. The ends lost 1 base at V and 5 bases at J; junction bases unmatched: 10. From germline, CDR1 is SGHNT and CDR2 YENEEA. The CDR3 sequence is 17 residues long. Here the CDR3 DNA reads TGTGCCAGCAGCTTAGGTCCGGGACAGTCAGCAACCGGGGAGCTGTTTTTT. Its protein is CASSLGPGQSATGELFF.

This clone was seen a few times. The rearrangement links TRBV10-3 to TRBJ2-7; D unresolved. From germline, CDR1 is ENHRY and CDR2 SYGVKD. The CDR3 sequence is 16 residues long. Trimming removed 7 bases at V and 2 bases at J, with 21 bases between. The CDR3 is CAITPVALDLAYEQYF. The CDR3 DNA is TGTGCCATCACCCCCGTCGCCCTGGACCTGGCCTACGAGCAGTACTTC.

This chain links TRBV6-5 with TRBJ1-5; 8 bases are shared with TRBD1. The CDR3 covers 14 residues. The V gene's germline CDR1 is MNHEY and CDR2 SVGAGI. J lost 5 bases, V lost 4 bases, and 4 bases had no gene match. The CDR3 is CASSLAGGYQPQHF. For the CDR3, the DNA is TGTGCCAGCAGTTTAGCAGGGGGCTATCAGCCCCAGCATTTT.

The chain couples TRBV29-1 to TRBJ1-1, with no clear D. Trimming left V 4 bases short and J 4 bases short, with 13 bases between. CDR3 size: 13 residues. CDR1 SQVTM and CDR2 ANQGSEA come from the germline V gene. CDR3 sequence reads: CSVARAGGTEAFF. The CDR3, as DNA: TGCAGCGTTGCGAGGGCGGGCGGCACTGAAGCTTTCTTT.

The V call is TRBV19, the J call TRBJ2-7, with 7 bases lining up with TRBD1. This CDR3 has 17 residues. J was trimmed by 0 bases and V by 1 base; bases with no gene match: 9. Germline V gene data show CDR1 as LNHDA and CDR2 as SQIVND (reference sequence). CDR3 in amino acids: CASSIGARGPPSYEQYF. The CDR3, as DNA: TGTGCCAGTAGTATAGGAGCGAGGGGGCCCCCCTCCTACGAGCAGTACTTC.